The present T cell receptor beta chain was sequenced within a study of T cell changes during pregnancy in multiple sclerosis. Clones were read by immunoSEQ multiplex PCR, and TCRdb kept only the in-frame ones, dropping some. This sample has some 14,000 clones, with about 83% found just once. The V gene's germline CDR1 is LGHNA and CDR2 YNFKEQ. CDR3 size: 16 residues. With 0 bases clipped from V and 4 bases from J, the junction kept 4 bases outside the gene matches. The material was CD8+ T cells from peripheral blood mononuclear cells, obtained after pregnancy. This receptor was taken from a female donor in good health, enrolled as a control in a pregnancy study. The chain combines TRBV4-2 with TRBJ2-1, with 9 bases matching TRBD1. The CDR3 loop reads CASSQDDGQGYNEQFF. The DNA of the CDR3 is TGTGCCAGCAGCCAAGATGATGGACAGGGGTACAATGAGCAGTTCTTC.